This T cell receptor beta chain was profiled in a study of cytomegalovirus exposure and HLA in healthy donors. This clone has only a few counts. The antigen remains undetermined. The germline V gene has CDR1 KGHSH and CDR2 LQKENI. V was clipped by 3 bases and J by 2 bases, with 11 bases between them. This CDR3 comprises 14 residues. Clones were read by immunoSEQ multiplex PCR, and TCRdb kept only the in-frame ones, dropping some. The sample gives about 120,000 clones, around 86% of which show up once; 2% to 2.5% is in the top ten. Study results and limitations: In vitro data verified three CMV-associated chains as specific for CMV antigens.

The chain has TRBV18 and TRBJ2-7; D gene uncertain. This receptor was taken from a woman between 18 and 29 years old in good health and CMV-seronegative. Input material: PBMCs. CDR3 DNA sequence: TGTGCCAGCTCACCTGTTGGCAGGCCCTACGAGCAGTACTTC. This codes for CASSPVGRPYEQYF.